This paragraph covers one T cell receptor (beta chain) sequence. Repertoires were generated with immunoSEQ multiplex PCR, while TCRdb's copy carries only in-frame clones and drops some. Of approximately 60,000 clones detected, roughly 80% appear once; the ten largest clones hold around a sixth. These data originate in a study of blood T cell repertoires in COVID-19. Study in general: Both acute and convalescent COVID-19 samples were obtained from the United States, Italy and Spain.

This CDR3 is built from 14 residues. From germline, CDR1 is SEHNR and CDR2 FQNEAQ (reference sequence). V was shortened by 3 bases and J by 8 bases, with 14 bases between the two germline ends. The chain uses TRBV7-9 and TRBJ2-1, with D perhaps TRBD1 (6 bases). Source material: peripheral blood. The clonotype was recovered from a man aged 60 to 69 with acute or convalescent COVID-19. The CDR3 is CASSFRTEGDEQFF. In DNA form, the CDR3 reads TGTGCCAGCAGCTTCCGGACAGAGGGGGATGAGCAGTTCTTC.